These T cell receptor beta chains were read from a single sample in a study of blood T cell repertoires in COVID-19. Measured with immunoSEQ multiplex PCR; TCRdb has only the in-frame clones, and not every one. The sample lists more than 95,000 clones, roughly 80% occurring once. Source material: peripheral blood. The receptors shown here come from a man in his sixties with acute or convalescent COVID-19. CDR3s include the opening cysteine and the closing phenylalanine or tryptophan. The order of the fields is CDR3 protein, CDR3 DNA, clone size, D gene, J gene, V gene. A D gene is named only where the DNA matches it firmly. Some rows have no size entry. The others give once, few or many, or a class for an expanded clone.

CAISGVAGGKPDLSKYEQYF TGTGCCATCAGTGGGGTAGCGGGAGGGAAACCTGATTTAAGTAAGTACGAGCAGTACTTC - TRBD2 TRBJ2-7 TRBV10-3
CAISETSGSYNEQFF TGTGCCATCAGTGAGACTAGCGGGAGCTACAATGAGCAGTTCTTC once TRBD2 TRBJ2-1 TRBV10-3
CASSLLDGRTYNEQFF TGTGCCAGCAGCTTATTGGACGGGAGGACATACAATGAGCAGTTCTTC - TRBD2 TRBJ2-1 TRBV11-2
CASSLAPRSPLHF TGCGCCAGCAGCTTGGCCCCCAGATCACCCCTCCACTTT - - TRBJ1-6 TRBV5-1
CASSLDRHYGYTF TGTGCCAGCAGCCTAGACAGGCACTATGGCTACACCTTC - - TRBJ1-2 TRBV7-2
CASSEYTGTGLYEQYF TGCGCCAGCAGCGAGTACACAGGGACCGGTCTCTACGAGCAGTACTTC - - TRBJ2-7 TRBV4-1
CASSYRSNTEAFF TGCGCCAGCAGCTACAGGAGCAACACTGAAGCTTTCTTT - - TRBJ1-1 TRBV5-1
CASSLEAGVNSPLHF TGTGCCAGCAGCTTGGAGGCAGGGGTTAATTCACCCCTCCACTTT few - TRBJ1-6 TRBV5-4
CATEGLGTSRSYNEQFF TGTGCCACCGAGGGACTAGGTACCTCGAGGTCCTACAATGAGCAGTTCTTC - TRBD2 TRBJ2-1 TRBV24-1
CASSLKGGETQYF TGTGCCAGCAGCTTGAAGGGAGGAGAGACCCAGTACTTC - - TRBJ2-5 TRBV7-2
CASSQDGPYEQYF TGTGCCAGCAGCCAAGATGGGCCCTACGAGCAGTACTTC - - TRBJ2-7 TRBV14
CASSLFVGTGGNQPQHF TGTGCCAGCAGCTTATTCGTCGGGACAGGGGGCAATCAGCCCCAGCATTTT - TRBD1 TRBJ1-5 TRBV7-8
CASRRGTEDGYTF TGTGCCAGCAGGCGGGGGACGGAGGATGGCTACACCTTC - - TRBJ1-2 TRBV9
CATVRGYEQYF TGTGCCACCGTCCGGGGCTACGAGCAGTACTTC - - TRBJ2-7 TRBV2
CASSSSNTEAFF TGTGCCAGCAGCTCATCAAACACTGAAGCTTTCTTT - - TRBJ1-1 TRBV7-9
CASSRMIGSYNEQFF TGTGCCAGCAGCCGGATGATCGGGTCCTACAATGAGCAGTTCTTC - - TRBJ2-1 TRBV3-1/TRBV3-2
CASSGEWETQYF TGTGCCAGCTCAGGGGAATGGGAGACCCAGTACTTC - - TRBJ2-5 TRBV5-4
CASLGLAASTGELFF TGTGCCAGTCTGGGACTAGCGGCCTCCACCGGGGAGCTGTTTTTT - TRBD2 TRBJ2-2 TRBV19
CASSVAAGGVYGYTF TGTGCCAGCAGCGTCGCGGCAGGGGGCGTCTATGGCTACACCTTC - TRBD1 TRBJ1-2 TRBV9
CAWSPGTNNEKLFF TGTGCCTGGAGTCCCGGGACTAATAATGAAAAACTGTTTTTT - - TRBJ1-4 TRBV30
CASSSRGLGLTEAFF TGTGCCAGCAGCTCACGGGGACTTGGGCTCACTGAAGCTTTCTTT - - TRBJ1-1 TRBV11-2